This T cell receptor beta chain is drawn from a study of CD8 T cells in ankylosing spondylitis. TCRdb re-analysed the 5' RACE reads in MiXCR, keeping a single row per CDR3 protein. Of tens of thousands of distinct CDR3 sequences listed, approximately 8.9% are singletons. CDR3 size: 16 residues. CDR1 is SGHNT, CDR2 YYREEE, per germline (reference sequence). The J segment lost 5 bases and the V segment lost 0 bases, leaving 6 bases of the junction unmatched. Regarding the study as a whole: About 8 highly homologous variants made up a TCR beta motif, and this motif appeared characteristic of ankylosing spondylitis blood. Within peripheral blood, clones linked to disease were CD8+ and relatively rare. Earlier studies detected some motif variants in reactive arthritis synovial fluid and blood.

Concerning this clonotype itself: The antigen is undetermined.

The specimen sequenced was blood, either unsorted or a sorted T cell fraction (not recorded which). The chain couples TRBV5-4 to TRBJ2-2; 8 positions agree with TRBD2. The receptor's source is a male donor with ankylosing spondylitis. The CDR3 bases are TGTGCCAGCAGCTTGGATGGCGGGAGGTGGACCGGGGAGCTGTTTTTT. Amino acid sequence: CASSLDGGRWTGELFF.